The T cell receptor (beta chain) described here comes from a study of blood T cell repertoires in COVID-19 (dated by TCRdb to the early 2020s). Some background on the complete study: Samples from collaborators originated in the United States, Italy and Spain and spanned both the acute and convalescent phases of COVID-19. The sample metadata nearly always contained a de-identified subject ID, COVID-19 status, age in years and sex. The samples were drawn from the first 160 participants of the ongoing ImmuneRACE study and from 1,254 subjects provided by 6 global collaborators. The repertoires were released in a freely available public database meant as a resource for research on the immune response to SARS-CoV-2. Deeply sampled blood TCRbeta repertoires from subjects exposed to, actively infected with, or recovered from COVID-19 were included in the dataset. HLA class I and class II types, where available, came from metadata supplied by the sample provider rather than from assay-based typing. The material from the prospective study consisted of cDNA or gDNA derived from T cells, B-cell-depleted T cells, or PBMCs.

Collaborating institutions collected whole blood in K2EDTA tubes following their own protocols. For TCRbeta analysis, collaborator samples were shipped as frozen whole blood, as isolated PBMCs, or as DNA extracted from either sample type. With respect to this clone: Its antigen remains undetermined. No qualities accompany the bases; no much larger clone lies one base away.

The immunoSEQ Assay, a bias-controlled multiplex PCR, was used to amplify TCRbeta CDR3 regions from genomic DNA. Concerning the study's data processing: The number of nucleated cells in each sample was estimated from the amplification of reference gene primers within the assay. To quantify the absolute abundance of each unique TCRbeta CDR3 rearrangement, sequence reads were collapsed and filtered. For each sample, productive Simpson clonality was calculated by taking the square root of Simpson's diversity index across productive rearrangements. The immuneACCESS repertoire file appears here via TCRdb, limited to in-frame rearrangements. These files lack a portion of the clones; in checked studies, under half of the deficit traces to unresolved V genes, and the cause of the others is not known. V, J and clone size are taken as reported in that table, and D and trimming were inferred from the DNA itself. The sample has 150,000 to 200,000 clones on record, about 77% of them singletons. The ten largest clones take up about 3% of the sample.

Here is what the overall study found, with its caveats: How much clinical and demographic metadata was included differed by source and by participant, and the metadata was provided uncurated.

This receptor was obtained from a woman of 80 years or more with active or convalescent COVID-19. Source material: peripheral blood.

CDR3 reads: CASSPGEGTQHF. The DNA sequence is given as TGTGCCAGCTCACCAGGGGAGGGAACCCAGCATTTT. The chain joins TRBV18 to TRBJ1-5; too little of a D gene remains to name it. Reading the germline V gene gives CDR1 KGHSH and CDR2 LQKENI. From cysteine to phenylalanine, the CDR3 is 12 amino acids long. CDR3 DNA is the only sequence kept; it has 36 bases, read in frame from the first base. V loses 2 bases, J loses 11 bases, and the germline ends lie 10 bases apart.